A single sample is the source of the 15 T cell receptor beta chains below, sequenced in a study of radiotherapy plus CTLA-4 blockade in lung cancer. Repertoires were generated with immunoSEQ multiplex PCR, while TCRdb's copy carries only in-frame clones and drops some. The sample contains about 73,000 clones, about nine tenths of which appear only once. Sequenced material: peripheral blood, taken from a patient treated with radiotherapy plus ipilimumab. These TCRs come from a human donor with non-small cell lung cancer that progressed on radiotherapy plus ipilimumab.

The chain has TRBV15 and TRBJ1-1; D unclear. The germline V and J ends were trimmed by 5 bases and 0 bases, with 7 bases remaining between them. CDR3 size: 13 residues. CDR1 LNHNV and CDR2 YYDKDF come from the germline V gene (reference sequence). The CDR3 reads CATSAKLNTEAFF. CDR3 coding DNA: TGTGCCACCAGCGCTAAATTGAACACTGAAGCTTTCTTT.

V and J are TRBV7-3 and TRBJ2-1; D is perhaps TRBD2 (5 bases). Trimming cost V 2 bases and J 0 bases, with 11 bases left between them. CDR1 and CDR2 from the germline V gene are SGHTA and FQGTGA. CDR3 size: 16 residues. The DNA of the CDR3 is TGTGCCAGCAGCTTAGAAGCGGACCCCTCCTACAATGAGCAGTTCTTC. This gives the protein CASSLEADPSYNEQFF.

Concerning this clone itself: Additional DNA sequences in this sample encode the identical CDR3. This chain links TRBV9 with TRBJ1-3; no reliable D call. Germline loops: CDR1 SGDLS, CDR2 YYNGEE. The V and J ends lost 0 bases and 0 bases respectively, with 4 bases between them. The CDR3 length is 14 residues. The CDR3 DNA reads TGTGCCAGCAGCGTAGGCTCCTCTGGAAACACCATATATTTT. Translated, it gives CASSVGSSGNTIYF.

The genes are TRBV6-6 and TRBJ2-5; TRBD2 matches at 10 bases. TRBJ2-7 matches the DNA end more closely, so the J call is doubtful. CDR1 and CDR2 from the germline V gene are MNHNY and SVGAGI (reference sequence). This CDR3 region has 12 residues. CDR3 nucleotide sequence: TGTGCCAGCGCTAGCGGGAGACGCGAGCAGTACTTC. Amino acids: CASASGRREQYF.

V is TRBV2 and J is TRBJ1-5; 10 bases map to TRBD1. The CDR3 runs 14 residues. Germline CDR1 SNHLY, CDR2 FYNNEI. The ends lost 7 bases at V and 7 bases at J; junction bases unmatched: 7. This CDR3 reads CASNKDRGMQPQHF. The CDR3 DNA follows: TGTGCCAGCAACAAGGACAGGGGGATGCAGCCCCAGCATTTT.

The chain uses TRBV6-1 and TRBJ1-2; D remains unclear. V lost 6 bases to trimming and J lost 0 bases, with 8 bases between them. Per germline, CDR1 MNHNS and CDR2 SASEGT. The CDR3 length is 13 residues. The CDR3 is CASRGVANYGYTF. CDR3 sequence (DNA): TGTGCCAGCAGAGGAGTAGCTAACTATGGCTACACCTTC.

The chain combines TRBV5-1 with TRBJ2-1; D not certain. Per the germline V gene, CDR1 is SGHRS and CDR2 is YFSETQ. Trimming removed 6 bases from V and 4 bases from J, with 17 bases in between. The CDR3 extends over 15 amino acids. The CDR3 DNA reads as TGCGCCAGCATGTGGAGTCCGAGCCAATACAATGAGCAGTTCTTC. It codes for CASMWSPSQYNEQFF.

There are a few counts of this clone. The gene calls are TRBV7-9 and TRBJ2-1, with TRBD2 matching 9 bases. J lost 2 bases, V lost 6 bases, and 11 bases had no gene match. Germline values: CDR1 SEHNR, CDR2 FQNEAQ (reference sequence). This CDR3 region has 17 residues. The CDR3 region is CASRRPIAGATYNEQFF. The CDR3 coding sequence is TGTGCCAGCAGGCGCCCTATAGCGGGGGCGACCTACAATGAGCAGTTCTTC.

This clone has just a few counts. The chain has TRBV7-2 and TRBJ1-3, with 8 bases lining up with TRBD1. This CDR3 is 18 amino acids long. CDR1 is SGHTA, CDR2 FQGNSA, per germline. Trimming at V came to 7 bases and at J to 1 base, leaving 15 bases not matched to a gene. The CDR3 nucleotides read TGTGCCAGCAATGGGGCAGGGGGCCCCCAGGGATCTGGAAACACCATATATTTT. It is translated as CASNGAGGPQGSGNTIYF.

The CDR3 region is CASSKRRRGFSGANVLTF. Here the CDR3 DNA reads TGTGCCAGCAGCAAAAGAAGGAGGGGATTCTCTGGGGCCAACGTCCTGACTTTC. The gene calls are TRBV21-1 and TRBJ2-6; the table's TRBD2 call for D was not verified on the DNA. TRBV21-1 is termed a pseudogene. The CDR3 contains 18 residues.

This chain uses TRBV9 with TRBJ1-5; possible D gene TRBD1, 6 bases. The CDR3 covers 14 residues. Per germline, CDR1 SGDLS and CDR2 YYNGEE. V lost 0 bases, J lost 7 bases, and 11 bases lay in between. The CDR3 DNA reads TGTGCCAGCAGCGTAGGTGGGGGCGGACAGCCCCAGCATTTT. Translated: CASSVGGGGQPQHF.

V is TRBV4-2 and J is TRBJ2-7; no reliable D call. With 0 bases removed from V and 1 base from J, the gap between germline ends came to 13 bases. From germline, CDR1 is LGHNA and CDR2 YNFKEQ. The CDR3 runs to 16 residues. DNA of the CDR3: TGTGCCAGCAGCCAAGATTTCAGCATCAGTTCCTACGAGCAGTACTTC. Protein: CASSQDFSISSYEQYF.

The rearrangement uses TRBV7-8 and TRBJ1-2; a weak D match, TRBD1 (6 bases). Between the trimmed V and J ends, which lost 1 base and 5 bases, there was a span of 14 bases. CDR3 size: 15 residues. CDR1 SGHVS and CDR2 FQNEAQ come from the germline V gene. This CDR3 is CASSLDHRVGYGYTF. CDR3 nucleotide sequence: TGTGCCAGCAGCTTAGACCACAGGGTGGGGTATGGCTACACCTTC.

V gene TRBV7-9 combines with J gene TRBJ1-3; 10 nucleotides line up with TRBD1. Germline values: CDR1 SEHNR, CDR2 FQNEAQ (reference sequence). The trim removed 5 bases at V and 2 bases at J, leaving 3 bases unmatched. CDR3 size: 15 residues. Here the CDR3 DNA reads TGTGCCAGCAGCACCGGGACAGGGGCTGGAAACACCATATATTTT. Translation gives CASSTGTGAGNTIYF.

As for this clone: A read error likely explains this, since a far larger clone differs by one base. DNA for the CDR3: TGTGCCAGCAGCTTAGAGGGGGTTTTGGGCGGGTACTACGAGCAGTACTTC. Its translation is CASSLEGVLGGYYEQYF. V gene TRBV7-6 combines with J gene TRBJ2-7, with D tentatively TRBD1 (6 bases). Germline-derived CDR1 and CDR2 are SGHVS and FNYEAQ. V lost 1 base to trimming and J lost 3 bases, with 19 bases between them. The CDR3 loop spans 17 amino acids.